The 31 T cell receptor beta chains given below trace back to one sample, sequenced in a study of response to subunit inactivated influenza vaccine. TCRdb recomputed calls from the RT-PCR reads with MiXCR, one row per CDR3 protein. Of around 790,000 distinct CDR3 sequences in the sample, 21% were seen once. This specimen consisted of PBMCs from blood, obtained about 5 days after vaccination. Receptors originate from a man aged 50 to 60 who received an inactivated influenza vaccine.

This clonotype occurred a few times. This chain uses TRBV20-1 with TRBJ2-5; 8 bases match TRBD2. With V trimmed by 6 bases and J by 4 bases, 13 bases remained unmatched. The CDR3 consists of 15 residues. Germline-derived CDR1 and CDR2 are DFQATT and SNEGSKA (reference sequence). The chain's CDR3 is CSAGRASGRPETQYF. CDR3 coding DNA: TGCAGTGCCGGTAGAGCCAGCGGGAGACCAGAGACCCAGTACTTC.

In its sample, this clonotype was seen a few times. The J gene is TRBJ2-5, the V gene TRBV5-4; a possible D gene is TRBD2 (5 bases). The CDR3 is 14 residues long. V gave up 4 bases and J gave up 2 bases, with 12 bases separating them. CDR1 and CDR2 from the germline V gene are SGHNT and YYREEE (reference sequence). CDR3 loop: CASSPTTDQETQYF. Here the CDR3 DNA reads TGTGCCAGCAGCCCGACTACGGATCAAGAGACCCAGTACTTC.

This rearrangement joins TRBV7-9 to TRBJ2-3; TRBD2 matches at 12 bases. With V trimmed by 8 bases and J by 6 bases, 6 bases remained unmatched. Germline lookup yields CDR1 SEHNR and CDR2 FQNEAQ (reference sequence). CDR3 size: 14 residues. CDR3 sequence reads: CASSLAGGHDTQYF. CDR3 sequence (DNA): TGTGCCAGCTCTCTAGCGGGGGGGCACGATACGCAGTATTTT.

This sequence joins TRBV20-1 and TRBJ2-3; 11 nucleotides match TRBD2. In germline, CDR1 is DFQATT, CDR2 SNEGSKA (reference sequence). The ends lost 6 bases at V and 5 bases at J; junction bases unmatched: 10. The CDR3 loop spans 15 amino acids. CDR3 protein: CSALKTSGSGDTQYF. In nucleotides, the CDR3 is TGCAGTGCCCTTAAAACTAGCGGGAGCGGAGATACGCAGTATTTT.

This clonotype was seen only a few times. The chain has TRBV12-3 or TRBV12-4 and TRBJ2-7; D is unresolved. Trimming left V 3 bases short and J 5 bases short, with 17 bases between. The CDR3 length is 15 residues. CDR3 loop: CASSLLLGYNHEQYF. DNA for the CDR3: TGTGCCAGCAGTTTGTTACTGGGCTATAACCACGAGCAGTACTTC.

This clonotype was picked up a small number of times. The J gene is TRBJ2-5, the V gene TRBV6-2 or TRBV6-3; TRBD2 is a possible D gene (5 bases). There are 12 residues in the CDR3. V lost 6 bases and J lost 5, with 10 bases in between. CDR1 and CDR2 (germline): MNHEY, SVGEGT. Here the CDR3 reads CASRGSVETQYF. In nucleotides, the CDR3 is TGTGCCAGCAGGGGGAGTGTGGAGACCCAGTACTTC.

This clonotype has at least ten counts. DNA for the CDR3: TGTGCCAGCAGTCGAAGGTCCGTAGCCAAAAACATTCAGTACTTC. This translates into CASSRRSVAKNIQYF. The chain employs TRBV12-3 or TRBV12-4 and TRBJ2-4; D is ambiguous. The CDR3 is 15 residues long. V lost 5 bases to trimming and J lost 0 bases, with 11 bases between them.

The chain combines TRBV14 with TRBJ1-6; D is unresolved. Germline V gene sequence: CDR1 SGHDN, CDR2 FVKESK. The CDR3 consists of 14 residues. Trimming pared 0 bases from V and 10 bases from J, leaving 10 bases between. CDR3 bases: TGTGCCAGCAGCCAAGATTTGAGGAACTCACCCCTCCACTTT. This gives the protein CASSQDLRNSPLHF.

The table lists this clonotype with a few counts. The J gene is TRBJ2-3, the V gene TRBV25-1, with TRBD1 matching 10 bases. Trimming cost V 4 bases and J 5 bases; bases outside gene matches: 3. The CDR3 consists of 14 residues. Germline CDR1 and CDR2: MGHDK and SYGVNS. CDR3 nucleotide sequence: TGTGCCAGCAGTGGACAGGGGGCCGGAGATACGCAGTATTTT. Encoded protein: CASSGQGAGDTQYF.

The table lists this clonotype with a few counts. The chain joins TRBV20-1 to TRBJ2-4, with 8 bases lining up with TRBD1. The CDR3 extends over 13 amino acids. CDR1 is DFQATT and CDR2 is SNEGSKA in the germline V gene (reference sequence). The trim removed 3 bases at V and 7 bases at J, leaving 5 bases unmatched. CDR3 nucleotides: TGCAGTGCTAGTACAGGGGGATCTAACATTCAGTACTTC. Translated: CSASTGGSNIQYF.

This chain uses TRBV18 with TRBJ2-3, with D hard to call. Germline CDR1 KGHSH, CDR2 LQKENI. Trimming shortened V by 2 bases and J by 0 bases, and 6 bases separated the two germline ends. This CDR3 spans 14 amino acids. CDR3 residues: CASSPSKSTDTQYF. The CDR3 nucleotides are TGTGCCAGCTCACCAAGTAAAAGCACAGATACGCAGTATTTT.

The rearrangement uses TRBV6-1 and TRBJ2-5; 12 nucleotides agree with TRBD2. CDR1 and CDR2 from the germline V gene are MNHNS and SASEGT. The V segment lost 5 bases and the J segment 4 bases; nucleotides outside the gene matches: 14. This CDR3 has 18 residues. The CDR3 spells CASSPHSGLAGSGETQYF. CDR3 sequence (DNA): TGTGCCAGCAGTCCACACAGTGGACTAGCGGGATCCGGAGAGACCCAGTACTTC.

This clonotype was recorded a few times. The CDR3 DNA follows: TGTGCCAGCAGTCCGACCCTCGGGACCGGCTACGAGCAGTACTTC. It translates to CASSPTLGTGYEQYF. J is TRBJ2-7 and V is TRBV6-1, with D possibly being TRBD1 or TRBD2 (5 bases each). The V end was cut by 5 bases, the J end by 3 bases, with 17 bases between. The V gene's germline CDR1 is MNHNS and CDR2 SASEGT. This CDR3 spans 15 amino acids.

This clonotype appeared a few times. The CDR3 loop is CASSRLAGGPSTDTQYF. For the CDR3, the DNA is TGTGCCAGCAGTCGGCTAGCGGGAGGACCTAGCACAGATACGCAGTATTTT. The chain has TRBV12-3 or TRBV12-4 and TRBJ2-3; 11 nucleotides line up with TRBD2. The V and J ends lost 5 bases and 0 bases, in that order; junction bases with no gene match: 7. The CDR3 totals 17 residues.

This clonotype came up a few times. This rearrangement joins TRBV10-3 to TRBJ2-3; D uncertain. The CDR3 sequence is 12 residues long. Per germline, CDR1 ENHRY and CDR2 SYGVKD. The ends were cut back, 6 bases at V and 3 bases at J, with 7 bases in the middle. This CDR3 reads CAIRTETDTQYF. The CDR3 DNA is TGTGCCATCAGGACGGAGACAGATACGCAGTATTTT.

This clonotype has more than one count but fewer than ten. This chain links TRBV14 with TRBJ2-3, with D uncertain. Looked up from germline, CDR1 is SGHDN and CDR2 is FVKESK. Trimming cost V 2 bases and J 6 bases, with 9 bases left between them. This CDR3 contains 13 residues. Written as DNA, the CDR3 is TGTGCCAGCAGCCAACTTTTGGGGGATACGCAGTATTTT. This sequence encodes CASSQLLGDTQYF.

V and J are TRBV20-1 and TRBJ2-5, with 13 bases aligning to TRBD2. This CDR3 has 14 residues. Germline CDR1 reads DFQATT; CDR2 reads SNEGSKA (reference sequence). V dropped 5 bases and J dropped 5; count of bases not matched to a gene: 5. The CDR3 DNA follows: TGCAGTGCTTTACTAGCGGGGGGGCAGGAGACCCAGTACTTC. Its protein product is CSALLAGGQETQYF.

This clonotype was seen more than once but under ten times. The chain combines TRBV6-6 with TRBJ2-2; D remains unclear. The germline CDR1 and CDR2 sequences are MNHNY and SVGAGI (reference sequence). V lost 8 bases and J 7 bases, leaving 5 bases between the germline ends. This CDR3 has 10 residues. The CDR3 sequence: CASGDGELFF. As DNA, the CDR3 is TGTGCCAGCGGGGACGGGGAGCTGTTTTTT.

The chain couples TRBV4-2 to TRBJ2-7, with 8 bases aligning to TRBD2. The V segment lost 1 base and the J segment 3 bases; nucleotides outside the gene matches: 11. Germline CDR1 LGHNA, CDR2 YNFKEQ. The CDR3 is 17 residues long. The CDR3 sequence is CASSQVWGSGTYYEQYF. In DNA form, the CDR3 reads TGTGCCAGCAGCCAAGTTTGGGGTAGCGGGACCTACTACGAGCAGTACTTC.

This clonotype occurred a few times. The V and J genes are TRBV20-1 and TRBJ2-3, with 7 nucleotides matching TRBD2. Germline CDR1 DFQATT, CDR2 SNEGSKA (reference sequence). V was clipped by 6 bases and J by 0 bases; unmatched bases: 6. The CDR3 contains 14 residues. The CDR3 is CSAKRGPSTDTQYF. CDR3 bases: TGCAGTGCAAAGCGGGGCCCTAGCACAGATACGCAGTATTTT.

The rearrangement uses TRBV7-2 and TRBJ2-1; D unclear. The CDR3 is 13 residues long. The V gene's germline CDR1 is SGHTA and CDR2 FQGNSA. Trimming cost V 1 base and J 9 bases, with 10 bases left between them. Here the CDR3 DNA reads TGTGCCAGCAGCTTAGGGGGATCTGGTGAGCAGTTCTTC. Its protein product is CASSLGGSGEQFF.

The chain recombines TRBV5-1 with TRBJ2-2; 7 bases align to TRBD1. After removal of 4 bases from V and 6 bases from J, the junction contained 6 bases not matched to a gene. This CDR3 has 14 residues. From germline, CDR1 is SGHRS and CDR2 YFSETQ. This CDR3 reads CASSPDREPGELFF. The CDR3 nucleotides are TGCGCCAGCAGCCCCGACAGGGAACCCGGGGAGCTGTTTTTT.

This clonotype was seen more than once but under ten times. CDR3 DNA: TGTGCCAGCAGTTTTACCCGGGACAGCGTCTATGGCTACACCTTC. Its translation is CASSFTRDSVYGYTF. This chain links TRBV12-3 or TRBV12-4 with TRBJ1-2; the match to TRBD1 covers 7 bases. V lost 3 bases, J lost 4 bases, and 8 bases stayed unmatched. The CDR3 has 15 amino acids.

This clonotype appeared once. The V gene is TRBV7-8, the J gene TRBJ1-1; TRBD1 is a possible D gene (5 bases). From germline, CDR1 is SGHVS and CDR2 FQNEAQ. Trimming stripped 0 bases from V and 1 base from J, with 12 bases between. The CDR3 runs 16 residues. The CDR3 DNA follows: TGTGCCAGCAGCTTAGCATCGAACAGGCCGAACACTGAAGCTTTCTTT. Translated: CASSLASNRPNTEAFF.

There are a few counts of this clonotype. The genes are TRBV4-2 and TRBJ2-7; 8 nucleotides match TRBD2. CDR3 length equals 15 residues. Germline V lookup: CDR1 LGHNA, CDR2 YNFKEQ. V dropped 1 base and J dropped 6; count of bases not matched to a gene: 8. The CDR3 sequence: CASSQVTAGGIEQYF. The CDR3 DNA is TGTGCCAGCAGCCAAGTGACTGCGGGGGGAATCGAGCAGTACTTC.

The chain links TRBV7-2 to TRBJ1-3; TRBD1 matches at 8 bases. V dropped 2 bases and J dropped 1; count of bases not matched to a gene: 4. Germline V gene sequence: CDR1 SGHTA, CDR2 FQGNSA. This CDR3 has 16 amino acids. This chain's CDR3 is CASSLSQGASGNTIYF. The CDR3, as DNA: TGTGCCAGCAGCTTATCGCAGGGGGCGTCTGGAAACACCATATATTTT.

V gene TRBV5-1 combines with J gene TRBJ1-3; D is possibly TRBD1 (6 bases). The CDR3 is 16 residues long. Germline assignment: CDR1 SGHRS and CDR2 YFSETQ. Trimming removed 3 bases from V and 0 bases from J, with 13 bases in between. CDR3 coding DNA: TGCGCCAGCAGCTACGCAGGGGACTTCTCTGGAAACACCATATATTTT. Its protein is CASSYAGDFSGNTIYF.

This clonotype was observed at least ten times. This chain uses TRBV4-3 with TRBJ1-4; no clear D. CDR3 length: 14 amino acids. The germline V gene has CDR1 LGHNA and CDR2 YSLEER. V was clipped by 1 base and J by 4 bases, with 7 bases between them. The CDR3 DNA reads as TGCGCCAGCAGCCAAGGGGGTATTAATGAAAAACTGTTTTTT. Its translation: CASSQGGINEKLFF.

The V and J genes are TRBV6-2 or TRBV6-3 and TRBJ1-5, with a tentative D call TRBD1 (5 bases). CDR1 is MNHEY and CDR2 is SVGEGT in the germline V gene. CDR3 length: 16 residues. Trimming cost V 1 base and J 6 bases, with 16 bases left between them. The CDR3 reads CASSYYDSPIGQPQHF. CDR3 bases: TGTGCCAGCAGTTACTATGACAGTCCCATAGGTCAGCCCCAGCATTTT.

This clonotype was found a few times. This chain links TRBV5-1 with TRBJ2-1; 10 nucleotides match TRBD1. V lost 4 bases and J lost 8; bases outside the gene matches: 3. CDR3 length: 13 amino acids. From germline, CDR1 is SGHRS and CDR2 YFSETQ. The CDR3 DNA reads TGCGCCAGCAGCATCGGACAGGGGGATGAGCAGTTCTTC. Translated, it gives CASSIGQGDEQFF.

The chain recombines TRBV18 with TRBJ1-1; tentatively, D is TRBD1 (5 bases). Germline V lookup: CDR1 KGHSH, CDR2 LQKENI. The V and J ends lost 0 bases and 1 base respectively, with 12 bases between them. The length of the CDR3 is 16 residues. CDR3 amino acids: CASSPPQAGTNTEAFF. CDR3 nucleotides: TGTGCCAGCTCACCACCTCAAGCAGGGACGAACACTGAAGCTTTCTTT.